This T cell receptor beta chain came from a study of cytomegalovirus exposure and HLA in healthy donors. It was with 60 Vbeta and 13 Jbeta primers that the PCR ran. Using immunoSEQ multiplex PCR, the repertoire was profiled, and TCRdb retains in-frame clones only, with some absent. The sample yields some 120,000 clones, 60% to 75% seen once. Germline V gene sequence: CDR1 SGHRS, CDR2 YFSETQ. The V end lost 4 bases, the J end lost 5 bases, and 12 bases lay between the germline ends. The CDR3 loop spans 14 amino acids. Study results and caveats: In a later analysis, TCR beta V- and J-gene trimming showed a link to a missense DCLRE1C variant. Earlier findings revealed that most TCR beta V segments proved productive either about 87% or about 30% of the time. For presence/absence analyses, sequencing depth was assumed to be roughly uniform across donors.

Each of the donors was a healthy bone marrow donor. Details on this clone: Antigen unknown.

The TCR comes from a woman aged 50 to 60 in good health and CMV-seropositive. The chain uses TRBV5-1 and TRBJ2-2, with D possibly TRBD2 on 7 matching bases. Sequenced: PBMCs. The CDR3 spells CASSRGGPTGELFF. The CDR3 bases are TGCGCCAGCAGCAGGGGGGGACCGACCGGGGAGCTGTTTTTT.